This T cell receptor beta chain came from a study of shared clonotypes between healthy human individuals. Here immunoSEQ multiplex PCR was the method, and the copy in TCRdb shows in-frame clones only, minus some. The sample holds about 2.1 million clones, 93% seen once. Study outcomes and limitations: The study drew on few donors, limiting represented genetic and exposure-history diversity. Lower generation probabilities were found for non-shared clonotypes than for those shared by all four donors.

Note on this clone: Its antigen is undetermined.

Naive CD8 cells lacked CD45RO and underwent positive selection for CCR7, leaving out terminally differentiated effector memory CD45RA+ cells. Sequencing used naive CD8+ T cells from PBMCs. This sequence originates from a man aged 18-30 years in good health. Some clones in this sample may be carry-over from other donors' samples.

CDR3 in amino acids: CASSPPNSGAANTGELFF. CDR3 DNA: TGTGCCAGCAGTCCCCCCAATTCAGGGGCAGCGAACACCGGGGAGCTGTTTTTT. The rearrangement uses TRBV28 and TRBJ2-2; tentatively, D is TRBD1 (6 bases). Trimming removed 5 bases at V and 0 bases at J, with 19 bases between. There are 18 residues in the CDR3. Germline V gene data show CDR1 as MDHEN and CDR2 as SYDVKM.